This T cell receptor beta chain was identified in a study of T cell repertoires in ileal Crohn's disease. In the study overall: At surgery, 30% to 35% of patients smoked, with median disease duration 7.9 years. General observations from the study: Every patient over 26.8% clonality showed endoscopic recurrence. Mucosal expansions were suggested to be mainly CD8 T cells. Active smokers at surgery had more clonal expansions than non-smokers.

This clone was detected once. As yet, its antigen is unknown. V gave up 0 bases and J gave up 3 bases, with 8 bases separating them. Germline lookup yields CDR1 SGHTA and CDR2 FQGNSA. The CDR3 length is 14 residues. Assay used: immunoSEQ multiplex PCR; TCRdb lists only in-frame clones, some missing. The sample shows approximately 380 clones, roughly 97% of them seen only once. The sample taken for sequencing was ileal tissue. The sequence derives from an adult with Crohn's disease. V is TRBV7-2 and J is TRBJ1-2; no firm D call. This CDR3 reads CASSLADGYYGYTF. The DNA for the CDR3 is TGTGCCAGCAGCTTAGCTGACGGGTACTATGGCTACACCTTC.